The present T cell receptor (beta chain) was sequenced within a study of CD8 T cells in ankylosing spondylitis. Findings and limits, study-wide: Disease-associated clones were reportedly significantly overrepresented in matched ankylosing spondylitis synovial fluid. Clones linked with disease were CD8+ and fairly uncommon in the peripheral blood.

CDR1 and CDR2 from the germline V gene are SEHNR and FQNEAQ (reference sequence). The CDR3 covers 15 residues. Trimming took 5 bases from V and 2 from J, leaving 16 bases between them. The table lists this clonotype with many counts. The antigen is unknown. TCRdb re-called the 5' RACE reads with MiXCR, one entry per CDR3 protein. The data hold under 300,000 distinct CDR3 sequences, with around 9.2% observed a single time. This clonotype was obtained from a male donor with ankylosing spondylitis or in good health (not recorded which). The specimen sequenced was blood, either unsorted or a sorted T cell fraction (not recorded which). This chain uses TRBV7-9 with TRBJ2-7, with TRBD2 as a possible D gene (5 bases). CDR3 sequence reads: CASSAGNGIAYEQYF. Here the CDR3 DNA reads TGTGCCAGCAGCGCGGGTAACGGGATAGCCTACGAGCAGTACTTC.